This TCR beta chain was recovered during a study of early T cells in non-severe SARS-CoV-2 infection. Study background: Sequenced bulk RNA came from whole blood that was unsorted, and chains were unpaired. Study observations and caveats: A preference for anti-spike CD8 responses marked VDJdb matching, which missed private and CD4 specificities.

Note on this clonotype: What it recognizes is unknown.

Individual cDNA molecules received unique molecular identifiers. MiXCR, applied by TCRdb to the 5' RACE reads, yields one record per CDR3 protein. Here the sample spans 75,000 to 100,000 distinct CDR3 sequences, approximately 16% being singletons. The CDR3 length is 17 residues. The trim removed 3 bases at V and 2 bases at J, leaving 11 bases unmatched. Germline V gene lookup returns CDR1 SGHRS and CDR2 YFSETQ. This clonotype originated in an adult who was a healthcare worker with PCR-confirmed SARS-CoV-2 infection or an uninfected control (not recorded which). Sequencing used whole blood. This chain connects TRBV5-1 to TRBJ2-3; 8 bases are shared with TRBD2. The CDR3 reads CASSSLTSVDYTDTQYF. The CDR3 DNA reads TGCGCCAGCAGCTCACTGACTAGCGTCGATTACACAGATACGCAGTATTTT. Drawing the rest from reference TRBV5-1 and TRBJ2-3, the complete variable domain is KAGVTQTPRYLIKTRGQQVTLSCSPISGHRSVSWYQQTPGQGLQFLFEYFSETQRNKGNFPGRFSGRQFSNSRSEMNVSTLELGDSALYLCASSSLTSVDYTDTQYFGPGTRLTVL.